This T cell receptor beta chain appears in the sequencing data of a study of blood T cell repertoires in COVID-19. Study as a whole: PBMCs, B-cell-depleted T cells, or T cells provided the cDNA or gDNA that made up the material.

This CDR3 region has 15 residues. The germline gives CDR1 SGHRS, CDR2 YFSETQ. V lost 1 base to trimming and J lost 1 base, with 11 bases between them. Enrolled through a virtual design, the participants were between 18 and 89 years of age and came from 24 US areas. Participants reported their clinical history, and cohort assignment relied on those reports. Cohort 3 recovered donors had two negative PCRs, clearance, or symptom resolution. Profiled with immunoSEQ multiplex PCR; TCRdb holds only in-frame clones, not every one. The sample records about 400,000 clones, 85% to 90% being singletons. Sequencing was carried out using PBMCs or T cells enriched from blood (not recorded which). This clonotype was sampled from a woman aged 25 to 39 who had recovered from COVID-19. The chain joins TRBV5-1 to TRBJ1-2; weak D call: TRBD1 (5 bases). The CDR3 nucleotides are TGCGCCAGCAGCTTGAAAAGGGGTGTTAACTATGGCTACACCTTC. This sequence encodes CASSLKRGVNYGYTF.